This T cell receptor beta chain comes out of a study of regulatory T cells in long-lasting Graves disease. V was cut by 4 bases and J by 5 bases, with 15 bases left in between. Germline assignment: CDR1 KGHSH and CDR2 LQKENI. The CDR3 is 14 amino acids. iRepertoire HTBI primers and Arm-PCR of CDR3 regions built TCR beta libraries. TCRdb passed the multiplex PCR reads through MiXCR, listing each CDR3 protein once. Of about 530,000 distinct CDR3 sequences listed, around 15% were seen once; the top ten hold approximately 25%. This clonotype was detected ten times or more. The time point: newly diagnosed GD, antithyroid drugs for less than 3 months. From PBMCs, RNA was extracted and then used to make the TCR library. Graves' disease diagnoses followed American Thyroid Association guidelines. In addition, the sample was reused for a study of T cells in Graves' hyperthyroidism and ophthalmopathy. That paper states: In blood, most of the thyroid clonotypes expanded above 0.001 were also present.

V usage is TRBV18 and J usage is TRBJ2-7; D possibly corresponds to TRBD2 (6 bases). This sequence was found in a woman aged 35-65 years with Graves disease. This specimen consisted of peripheral blood mononuclear cells (PBMCs), obtained at new diagnosis, from a patient treated with antithyroid drugs. CDR3 coding DNA: TGTGCCAGCTCACGAGGAGGGGCCGTCCACGAGCAGTACTTC. It specifies CASSRGGAVHEQYF.